Listed here are 17 T cell receptor beta chains from one sample, sequenced in a study of blood T cell repertoires in COVID-19. Sequencing was performed with immunoSEQ multiplex PCR; in TCRdb, only in-frame clones are kept and a portion is missing. The table records some 170,000 clones, roughly 90% of them present only once. Material for sequencing was peripheral blood. The origin of the receptors is a woman between 45 and 60 years old with acute or convalescent COVID-19.

J is TRBJ2-5 and V is TRBV2; 9 nucleotides line up with TRBD1. This CDR3 has 15 residues. Looked up from germline, CDR1 is SNHLY and CDR2 is FYNNEI. V was pared by 7 bases and J by 3 bases, with 9 bases of the junction left unmatched. This CDR3 is CASTPQGQGEETQYF. The CDR3 DNA reads as TGTGCCAGCACCCCCCAGGGACAGGGTGAAGAGACCCAGTACTTC.

This clone occurred many times. Within the sample, other DNA sequences also encode this same CDR3. This rearrangement joins TRBV19 to TRBJ1-2; possibly TRBD1 for D (5 bases). Per germline, CDR1 LNHDA and CDR2 SQIVND (reference sequence). Trimming shortened V by 1 base and J by 1 base, and 10 bases separated the two germline ends. The CDR3 consists of 15 residues. The CDR3: CASSIGRGLNYGYTF. The CDR3 bases are TGTGCCAGTAGTATAGGGCGGGGCCTTAACTATGGCTACACCTTC. Full variable domain (remainder filled in from reference TRBV19 and TRBJ1-2): DGGITQSPKYLFRKEGQNVTLSCEQNLNHDAMYWYRQDPGQGLRLIYYSQIVNDFQKGDIAEGYSVSREKKESFPLTVTSAQKNPTAFYLCASSIGRGLNYGYTFGSGTRLTVV.

V usage is TRBV7-9 and J usage is TRBJ1-2, with a weak D call TRBD1 (5 bases). Trimming shortened V by 0 bases and J by 2 bases, and 22 bases separated the two germline ends. Germline CDR1 and CDR2: SEHNR and FQNEAQ (reference sequence). CDR3 length equals 19 residues. This CDR3 reads CASSLAWGGGNPANYGYTF. DNA of the CDR3: TGTGCCAGCAGCTTAGCTTGGGGTGGGGGGAATCCGGCGAACTATGGCTACACCTTC.

The chain joins TRBV5-1 to TRBJ2-7; 10 positions match TRBD1. Germline CDR1 is SGHRS and CDR2 is YFSETQ. After removal of 3 bases from V and 5 bases from J, the junction contained 5 bases not matched to a gene. This CDR3 comprises 14 residues. CDR3 sequence reads: CASSSGQGGNEQYF. For the CDR3, the DNA is TGCGCCAGCAGCTCCGGACAGGGGGGGAACGAGCAGTACTTC.

The chain links TRBV5-5 to TRBJ1-3; D uncertain. CDR1 SGHKS and CDR2 YYEKEE come from the germline V gene (reference sequence). The V end lost 0 bases, the J end lost 0 bases, and 7 bases lay between the germline ends. The CDR3 consists of 15 residues. DNA of the CDR3: TGTGCCAGCAGCTTGGACCACTCCTCTGGAAACACCATATATTTT. As protein: CASSLDHSSGNTIYF.

This chain uses TRBV6-5 with TRBJ1-1; 11 bases are shared with TRBD1. Germline loops: CDR1 MNHEY, CDR2 SVGAGI. This CDR3 has 14 amino acids. With 5 bases clipped from V and 6 bases from J, the junction kept 5 bases outside the gene matches. CDR3 sequence: CASSHGGQGAEAFF. CDR3 DNA sequence: TGTGCCAGCAGTCACGGGGGACAGGGGGCTGAAGCTTTCTTT.

The chain couples TRBV7-2 to TRBJ2-7; 14 bases are shared with TRBD2. This CDR3 has 19 residues. Germline loops: CDR1 SGHTA, CDR2 FQGNSA. Trimming removed 5 bases from V and 5 bases from J; junction bases left unmatched: 17. The CDR3 spells CASSLIPGLAGVAEDEQYF. The CDR3 DNA reads TGTGCCAGCAGCCTCATACCGGGACTAGCGGGAGTCGCCGAGGACGAGCAGTACTTC.

This sequence joins TRBV6-5 and TRBJ2-7, with 9 bases lining up with TRBD1. In germline, CDR1 is MNHEY, CDR2 SVGAGI. This CDR3 contains 14 residues. J lost 4 bases, V lost 4 bases, and 5 bases had no gene match. The CDR3 loop is CASSSGQGKYEQYF. The CDR3 DNA reads TGTGCCAGCAGTTCGGGACAGGGCAAATACGAGCAGTACTTC.

This sequence joins TRBV2 and TRBJ2-2; D remains unclear. V dropped 7 bases and J dropped 7 bases, with 16 bases sitting between them. This CDR3 comprises 14 residues. Germline CDR1 is SNHLY and CDR2 is FYNNEI. In DNA, the CDR3 is TGTGCCAGCAAACCCTCGATCCTAGGCGGGGAGCTGTTTTTT. Amino acids: CASKPSILGGELFF.

CDR3 amino acids: CASSPFTLLQGIGTNDDEQFF. The CDR3 region has the DNA TGTGCCAGCTCACCGTTCACCCTATTACAGGGAATCGGGACGAATGACGATGAGCAGTTCTTC. This sequence joins TRBV18 and TRBJ2-1, with TRBD1 as a possible D gene (6 bases). The V gene's germline CDR1 is KGHSH and CDR2 LQKENI. This CDR3 comprises 21 residues. With 3 bases removed from V and 8 bases from J, the gap between germline ends came to 35 bases.

This clone was counted between two and nine times. The chain combines TRBV30 with TRBJ2-1; 7 positions match TRBD2. V shed 4 bases, J shed 4 bases, and the junction held 4 bases outside the gene matches. Germline values: CDR1 GTSNPN, CDR2 SVGIG (reference sequence). The CDR3 length is 13 residues. The DNA of the CDR3 is TGTGCCTGGACTAGCGGTCCTTACAATGAGCAGTTCTTC. This encodes CAWTSGPYNEQFF.

This clone was observed a few times. The chain couples TRBV11-2 to TRBJ1-1, with D possibly being TRBD1 (5 bases). Trimming shortened V by 5 bases and J by 10 bases, and 17 bases separated the two germline ends. The CDR3 contains 13 residues. CDR1 is SGHAT and CDR2 is FQNNGV in the germline V gene. CDR3 loop: CASSQRGGDRAFF. CDR3 in DNA: TGTGCCAGCAGCCAGAGAGGCGGGGACCGAGCTTTCTTT.

DNA for the CDR3: TGCGCCAGCAGTCAATTTTTAGCGGGAGGGACCGGGGAGCTGTTTTTT. Translating it yields CASSQFLAGGTGELFF. The chain employs TRBV23-1 and TRBJ2-2; the match to TRBD2 covers 11 bases. TRBV23-1 is filed as an ORF, its function uncertain. The CDR3 consists of 16 residues. V gave up 1 base and J gave up 5 bases; unmatched junction bases: 3.

The chain recombines TRBV7-2 with TRBJ2-3, with no clear D. CDR3 length: 14 residues. V lost 5 bases, J lost 4 bases, and 13 bases lay in between. Germline V gene sequence: CDR1 SGHTA, CDR2 FQGNSA. CDR3 nucleotides: TGTGCCAGCAGCCTGGGTCTACGGGCAGATACGCAGTATTTT. Amino acids: CASSLGLRADTQYF. Full variable domain (outside the CDR3, taken from reference TRBV7-2 and TRBJ2-3): GAGVSQSPSNKVTEKGKDVELRCDPISGHTALYWYRQSLGQGLEFLIYFQGNSAPDKSGLPSDRFSAERTGGSVSTLTIQRTQQEDSAVYLCASSLGLRADTQYFGPGTRLTVL.

The chain has TRBV3-1 (or the pseudogene TRBV3-2) and TRBJ2-6; D is unresolved. V lost 1 base, J lost 1 base, and 2 bases lay in between. The germline V gene encodes CDR1 LGHDT and CDR2 YNNKEL (reference sequence). CDR3 size: 14 residues. CDR3 sequence: CASSQASGANVLTF. CDR3 sequence (DNA): TGTGCCAGCAGCCAAGCTTCTGGGGCCAACGTCCTGACTTTC.

The V and J genes are TRBV18 and TRBJ2-1, with 12 bases identical to TRBD2. V lost 3 bases and J lost 8; bases outside the gene matches: 5. Germline V CDR1 and CDR2: KGHSH, LQKENI. The CDR3 covers 15 residues. This chain's CDR3 is CASSPGLAGTDEQFF. In DNA, the CDR3 is TGTGCCAGCTCACCGGGACTAGCGGGTACGGATGAGCAGTTCTTC. The variable domain in full, completed from reference TRBV18 and TRBJ2-1, reads NAGVMQNPRHLVRRRGQEARLRCSPMKGHSHVYWYRQLPEEGLKFMVYLQKENIIDESGMPKERFSAEFPKEGPSILRIQQVVRGDSAAYFCASSPGLAGTDEQFFGPGTRLTVL.

Here the CDR3 DNA reads TGTGCCACCAGGGGACAGTTCTCCTACGAGCAGTACTTC. Translated: CATRGQFSYEQYF. V usage is TRBV24-1 and J usage is TRBJ2-7, with 7 bases that match TRBD1. The CDR3 runs 13 residues. V dropped 7 bases and J dropped 0; count of bases not matched to a gene: 2. In germline, CDR1 is KGHDR, CDR2 SFDVKD.